These T cell receptor beta chains were read from a single sample in a study of cytomegalovirus exposure and HLA in healthy donors. Using immunoSEQ multiplex PCR, the repertoire was profiled, and TCRdb retains in-frame clones only, with some absent. The table shows about 130,000 clones, with roughly 88% occurring only once. The sample taken for sequencing was PBMCs. All receptors derive from a woman under 30 in good health and CMV-seropositive. Both conserved end residues are trimmed from each CDR3.

TRBJ2-5 TRBV15 ATSSLAGRGTRY
TRBJ1-5 TRBV28 ASSVTGTGKGVQPQH
TRBJ2-1 TRBV6-5 ASSPKRGGNEQF
TRBJ1-1 TRBV13 ASSLDDRGVSEAF
TRBJ2-7 TRBV10-3 AISELAGSYEQY
TRBJ2-3 TRBV6-6 ASLGRSDTDTQY
TRBJ2-3 TRBV5-1 ASSLGSGGRTSTDTQY
TRBJ2-2 TRBV11-2 ASSLYSGELF
TRBJ2-7 TRBV14 ASNQGTASYEQY
TRBJ1-4 TRBV2 ASSEGTGATNEKLF
TRBJ2-1 TRBV29-1 SVGGLAGNEQF
TRBJ2-1 TRBV14 ASSQEGAGPSYNEQF
TRBJ2-7 TRBV6-6 VCRDSNYEQY
TRBJ2-7 TRBV18 ASSPGQGSYEQY
TRBJ2-1 TRBV18 ASSDNLNNEQF
TRBJ1-2 TRBV5-1 ASSLGTDFYGYT
TRBJ2-7 TRBV7-9 SSSLVSYEQY
TRBJ2-7 TRBV11-2 ASSFSGGAYEQY
TRBJ2-5 TRBV5-1 ASSTGTTRQETQY
TRBJ1-6 TRBV5-5 ASSLTGRDSPLH
TRBJ2-1 TRBV2 ASSESGGAYNEQF
TRBJ1-1 TRBV7-3 ASSSGLNTEAF
TRBJ1-3 TRBV10-1 ASSDGGGNTIY
TRBJ1-1 TRBV5-6 ASSLVGQGGNTEAF
TRBJ1-4 TRBV2 ASSDPLGPLGEKLF
TRBJ2-2 TRBV30 AWSVLSTGTGELF
TRBJ2-3 TRBV2 ASSDGELAGADTQY
TRBJ2-3 TRBV5-1 ASSLTGLVTDTQY
TRBJ2-3 TRBV10-3 AIGSSGGTDTQY
TRBJ2-3 TRBV6-1 ASSDGTDTQY
TRBJ1-4 TRBV6-5 ASSETGGEEKLF
TRBJ2-1 TRBV13 ASSLDGTGVNEQF
TRBJ1-5 TRBV6-1 ATSEEQPQH
TRBJ2-1 TRBV5-4 ASSRTGGSGTNEQF
TRBJ2-7 TRBV7-3 ASSDNTGAEQY
TRBJ1-1 TRBV29-1 SVEGVGRDTEAF
TRBJ2-5 TRBV9 ASSADQETQY
TRBJ2-3 TRBV28 ASSSAWGGETDTQY
TRBJ2-7 TRBV7-9 ASSPAGGSYEQY
TRBJ1-5 TRBV6-1 ASSDPTDYQH
TRBJ1-5 TRBV4-1 ASSQEQGPQPQH
TRBJ1-2 TRBV13 ASSPRTGGLGYT
TRBJ2-3 TRBV30 AWSGGLSTDTQY
TRBJ1-2 TRBV19 ASLATGQGGYT
TRBJ1-2 TRBV7-9 SSSLRGRTVDYGYT
TRBJ2-3 TRBV7-9 SSSLGVPQGRTDTQY